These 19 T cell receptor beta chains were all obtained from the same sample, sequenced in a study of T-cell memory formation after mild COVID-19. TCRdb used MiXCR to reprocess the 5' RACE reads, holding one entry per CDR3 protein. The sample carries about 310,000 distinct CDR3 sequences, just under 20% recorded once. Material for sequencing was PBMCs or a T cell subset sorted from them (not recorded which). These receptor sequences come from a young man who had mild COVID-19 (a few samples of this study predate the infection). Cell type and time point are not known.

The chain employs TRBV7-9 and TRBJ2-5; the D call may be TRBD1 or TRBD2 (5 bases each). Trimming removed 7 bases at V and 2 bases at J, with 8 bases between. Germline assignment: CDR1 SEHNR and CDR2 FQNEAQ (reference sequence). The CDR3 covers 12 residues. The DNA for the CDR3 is TGTGCCAGCAACGAGGGGCAAGAGACCCAGTACTTC. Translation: CASNEGQETQYF.

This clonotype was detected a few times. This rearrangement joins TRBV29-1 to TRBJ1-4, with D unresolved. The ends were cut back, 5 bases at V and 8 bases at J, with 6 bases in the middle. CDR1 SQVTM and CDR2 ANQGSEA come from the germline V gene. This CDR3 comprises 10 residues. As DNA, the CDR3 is TGCAGCGTTTTGGGAGAAAAACTGTTTTTT. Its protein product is CSVLGEKLFF.

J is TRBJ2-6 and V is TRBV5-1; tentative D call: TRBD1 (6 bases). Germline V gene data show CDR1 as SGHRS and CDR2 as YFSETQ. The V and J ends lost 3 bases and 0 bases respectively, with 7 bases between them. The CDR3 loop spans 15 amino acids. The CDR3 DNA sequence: TGCGCCAGCAGCTCGACAGGCTCTGGGGCCAACGTCCTGACTTTC. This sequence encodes CASSSTGSGANVLTF.

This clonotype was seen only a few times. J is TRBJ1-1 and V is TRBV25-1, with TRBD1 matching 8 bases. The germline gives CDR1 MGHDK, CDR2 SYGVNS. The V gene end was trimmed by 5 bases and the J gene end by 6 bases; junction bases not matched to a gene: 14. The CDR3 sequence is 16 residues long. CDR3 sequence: CASSPGLGQGSAEAFF. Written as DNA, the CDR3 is TGTGCCAGCAGTCCCGGACTCGGACAGGGATCCGCTGAAGCTTTCTTT.

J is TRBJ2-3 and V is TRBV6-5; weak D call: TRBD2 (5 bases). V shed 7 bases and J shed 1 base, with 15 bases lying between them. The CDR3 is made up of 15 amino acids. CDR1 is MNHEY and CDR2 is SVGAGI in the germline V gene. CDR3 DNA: TGTGCCAGCAATCGGGGTACCCCGCGCACAGATACGCAGTATTTT. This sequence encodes CASNRGTPRTDTQYF.

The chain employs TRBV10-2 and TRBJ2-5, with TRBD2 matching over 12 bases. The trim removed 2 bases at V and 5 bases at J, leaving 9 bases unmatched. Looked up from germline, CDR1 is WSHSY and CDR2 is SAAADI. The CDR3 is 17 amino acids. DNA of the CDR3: TGCGCCAGCAGTGAGGGACTAGCGGGGACTCCGGGGGAGACCCAGTACTTC. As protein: CASSEGLAGTPGETQYF.

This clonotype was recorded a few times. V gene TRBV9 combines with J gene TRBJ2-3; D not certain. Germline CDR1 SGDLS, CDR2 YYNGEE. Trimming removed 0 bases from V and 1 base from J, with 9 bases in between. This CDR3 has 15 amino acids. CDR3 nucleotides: TGTGCCAGCAGCGTAGGTGGCGACGGCACAGATACGCAGTATTTT. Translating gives CASSVGGDGTDTQYF.

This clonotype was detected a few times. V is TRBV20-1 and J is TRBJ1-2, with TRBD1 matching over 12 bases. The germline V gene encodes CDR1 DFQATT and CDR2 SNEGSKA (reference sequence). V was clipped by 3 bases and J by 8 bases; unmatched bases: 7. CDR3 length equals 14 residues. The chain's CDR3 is CSASEGQGAFGYTF. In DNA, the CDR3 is TGCAGTGCTAGTGAGGGACAGGGGGCGTTCGGCTACACCTTC.

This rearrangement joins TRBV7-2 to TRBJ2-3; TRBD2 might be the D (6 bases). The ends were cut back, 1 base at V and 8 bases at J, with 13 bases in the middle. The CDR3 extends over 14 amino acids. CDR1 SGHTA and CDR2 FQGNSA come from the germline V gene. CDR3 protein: CASSLVSLEGTQYF. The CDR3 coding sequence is TGTGCCAGCAGCTTAGTTTCCCTGGAGGGTACGCAGTATTTT.

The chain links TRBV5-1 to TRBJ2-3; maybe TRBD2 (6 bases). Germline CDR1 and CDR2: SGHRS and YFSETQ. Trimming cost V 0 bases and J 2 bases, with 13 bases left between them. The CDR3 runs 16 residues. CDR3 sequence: CASSLGLASDTDTQYF. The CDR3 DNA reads TGCGCCAGCAGCTTGGGGCTAGCGTCGGACACAGATACGCAGTATTTT.

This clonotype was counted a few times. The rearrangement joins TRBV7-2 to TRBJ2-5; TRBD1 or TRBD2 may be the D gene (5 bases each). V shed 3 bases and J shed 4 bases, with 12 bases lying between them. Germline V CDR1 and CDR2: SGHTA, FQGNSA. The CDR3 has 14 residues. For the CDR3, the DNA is TGTGCCAGCAGCTTGCTTAGGGGAGCAGAGACCCAGTACTTC. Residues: CASSLLRGAETQYF.

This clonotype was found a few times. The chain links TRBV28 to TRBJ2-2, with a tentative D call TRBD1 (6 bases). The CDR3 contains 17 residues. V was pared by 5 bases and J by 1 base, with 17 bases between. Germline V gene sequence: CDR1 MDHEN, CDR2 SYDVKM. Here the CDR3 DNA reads TGTGCCAGCAGTCCCTCGGCAGGGGCCGTGAACACCGGGGAGCTGTTTTTT. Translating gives CASSPSAGAVNTGELFF. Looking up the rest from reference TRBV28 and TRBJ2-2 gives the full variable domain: DVKVTQSSRYLVKRTGEKVFLECVQDMDHENMFWYRQDPGLGLRLIYFSYDVKMKEKGDIPEGYSVSREKKERFSLILESASTNQTSMYLCASSPSAGAVNTGELFFGEGSRLTVL.

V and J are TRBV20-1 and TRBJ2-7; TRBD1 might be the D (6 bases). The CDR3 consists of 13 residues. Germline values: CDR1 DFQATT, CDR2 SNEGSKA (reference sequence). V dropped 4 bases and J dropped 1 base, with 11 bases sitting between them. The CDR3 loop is CSAKRQVSYEQYF. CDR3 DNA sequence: TGCAGTGCTAAAAGACAGGTGTCCTACGAGCAGTACTTC.

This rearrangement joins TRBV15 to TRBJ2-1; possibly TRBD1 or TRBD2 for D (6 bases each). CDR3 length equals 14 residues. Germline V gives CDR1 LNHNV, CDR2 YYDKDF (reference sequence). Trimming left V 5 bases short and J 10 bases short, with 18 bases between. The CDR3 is CATSPRAGAGEQFF. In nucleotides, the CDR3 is TGTGCCACCAGCCCGAGAGCAGGGGCGGGGGAGCAGTTCTTC. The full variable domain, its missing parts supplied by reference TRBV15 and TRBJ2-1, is DAMVIQNPRYQVTQFGKPVTLSCSQTLNHNVMYWYQQKSSQAPKLLFHYYDKDFNNEADTPDNFQSRRPNTSFCFLDIRSPGLGDTAMYLCATSPRAGAGEQFFGPGTRLTVL.

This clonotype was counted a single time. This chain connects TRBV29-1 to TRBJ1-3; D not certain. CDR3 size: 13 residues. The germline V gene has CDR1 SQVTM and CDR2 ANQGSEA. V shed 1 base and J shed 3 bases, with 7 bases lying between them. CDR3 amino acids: CSVEVYLGNTIYF. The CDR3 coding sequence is TGCAGCGTTGAAGTCTACCTTGGAAACACCATATATTTT. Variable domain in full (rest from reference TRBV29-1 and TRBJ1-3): SAVISQKPSRDICQRGTSLTIQCQVDSQVTMMFWYRQQPGQSLTLIATANQGSEATYESGFVIDKFPISRPNLTFSTLTVSNMSPEDSSIYLCSVEVYLGNTIYFGEGSWLTVV.

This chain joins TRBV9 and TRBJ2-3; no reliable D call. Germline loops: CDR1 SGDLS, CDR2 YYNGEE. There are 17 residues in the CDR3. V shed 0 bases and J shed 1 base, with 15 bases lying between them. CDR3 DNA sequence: TGTGCCAGCAGCGTAGAGGTCTCGGCCAAAGGCACAGATACGCAGTATTTT. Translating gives CASSVEVSAKGTDTQYF.

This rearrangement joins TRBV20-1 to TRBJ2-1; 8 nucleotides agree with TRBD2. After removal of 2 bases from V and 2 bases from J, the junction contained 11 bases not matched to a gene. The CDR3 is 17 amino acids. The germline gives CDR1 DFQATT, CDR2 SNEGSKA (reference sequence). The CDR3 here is CSARKRGFAGPYNEQFF. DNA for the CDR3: TGCAGTGCTAGAAAGCGGGGGTTCGCTGGCCCCTACAATGAGCAGTTCTTC.

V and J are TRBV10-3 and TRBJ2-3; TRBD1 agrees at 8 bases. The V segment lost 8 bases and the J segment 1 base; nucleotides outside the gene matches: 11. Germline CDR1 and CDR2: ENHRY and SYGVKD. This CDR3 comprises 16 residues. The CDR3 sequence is CAIGSQGARRTDTQYF. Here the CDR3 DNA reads TGTGCCATCGGATCGCAGGGGGCTCGGCGCACAGATACGCAGTATTTT.

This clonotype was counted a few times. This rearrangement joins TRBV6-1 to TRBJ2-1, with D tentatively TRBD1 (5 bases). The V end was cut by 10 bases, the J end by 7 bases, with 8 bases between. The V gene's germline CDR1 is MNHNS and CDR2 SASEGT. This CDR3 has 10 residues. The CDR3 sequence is CATRVNEQFF. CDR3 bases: TGTGCCACCAGGGTGAATGAGCAGTTCTTC.